This T cell receptor beta chain was identified during a study of T cells in Graves' hyperthyroidism and ophthalmopathy. Researchers amplified the TCR beta CDR3 regions from RNA transcripts. A set of HTBI primers served as the primers for a first-round RT-PCR of the TCR CDR3. TCRdb fed the multiplex PCR reads into MiXCR, producing one record per CDR3 protein. The table has 750,000 to 950,000 distinct CDR3 sequences, more than 30% seen once. Graves' hyperthyroidism was deemed stable absent ophthalmopathy progression within 18 months. On the basis of clinical symptoms, serum thyroxine and TRAb, thyroid ultrasound and orbital computed tomography, diagnoses were made. Trimming cost V 5 bases and J 1 base, with 12 bases left between them. Germline CDR1 SGHTA, CDR2 FQGNSA. This CDR3 is 15 amino acids long.

Input material: blood. The TCR sequence derives from a man aged 18-30 years with Graves' hyperthyroidism. The chain has TRBV7-2 and TRBJ1-5; D unclear. In DNA, the CDR3 is TGTGCCAGCAGCCAAGATGGAGGGAGCAATCAGCCCCAGCATTTT. As protein: CASSQDGGSNQPQHF.